This entry describes one T cell receptor (beta chain). As yet, its antigen is unknown. Per germline, CDR1 MNHEY and CDR2 SMNVEV (reference sequence). The CDR3 covers 12 residues. With a J-beta primer mix and a sample-barcoded 5' primer, a second PCR ran 7 to 11 cycles. Each CDR3 protein gets one entry after TCRdb re-called the 5' RACE reads with MiXCR. The table has about 1 million distinct CDR3 sequences, 40% to 45% seen once; the top ten hold approximately 17%. The data belong to a study of blood T cells in healthy people across ages. As for the study in general: Capturing about one barcoded beta molecule per two T cells was achieved by template switching.

Whole-study findings and limits: The study found more naive CD4+ cells and higher diversity in long-lived than aged donors.

The sequencing sample was made of blood. The TCR was taken from a woman aged 55-75 years in good health. The gene calls are TRBV27 and TRBJ2-5; TRBD1 matches at 8 bases. With the DNA end fitting TRBJ2-7 better, the J assignment may be wrong. CDR3 protein: CASTAGGHEQYF. CDR3 nucleotide sequence: TGTGCCAGCACGGCAGGGGGCCACGAGCAGTACTTC.